The 14 T cell receptor beta chains in this list originate from one sample, sequenced in a study of tissue T cells after allogeneic stem cell transplantation. This research-autopsy study prospectively enrolled adult allogeneic hematopoietic cell transplant recipients with steroid-refractory graft-versus-host disease. TCRdb's table, derived via immunoSEQ multiplex PCR, lists solely in-frame clones and lacks some. The data hold 3,000 to 4,000 clones, with around 67% observed a single time. Sequencing was performed on left colon tissue, taken at autopsy. Receptors originate from an older male patient with steroid-refractory graft-versus-host disease after an allogeneic stem cell transplant. Some of the T cells may derive from the graft donor.

The chain carries TRBV6-4 and TRBJ2-1; 14 bases line up with TRBD2. V shed 2 bases and J 6 bases; nucleotides not matched to a gene: 0. CDR1 is MRHNA, CDR2 SNTAGT, per germline. CDR3 length equals 15 residues. The CDR3 DNA follows: TGTGCCAGCAGTGACGGGACTAGCGGGGGCAATGAGCAGTTCTTC. Translated: CASSDGTSGGNEQFF.

This clone was counted once. The gene calls are TRBV28 and TRBJ1-1; D may be TRBD1 (5 bases). V lost 0 bases to trimming and J lost 2 bases, with 7 bases between them. In germline, CDR1 is MDHEN, CDR2 SYDVKM. The CDR3 loop spans 14 amino acids. CDR3 in DNA: TGTGCCAGCAGTTTATGGGGGGACAACACTGAAGCTTTCTTT. Amino acid sequence: CASSLWGDNTEAFF.

In its sample, this clone was seen a few times. The chain employs TRBV7-9 and TRBJ1-2; D remains ambiguous. This CDR3 is built from 14 residues. V gave up 3 bases and J gave up 7 bases, with 15 bases separating them. The germline V gene encodes CDR1 SEHNR and CDR2 FQNEAQ (reference sequence). DNA of the CDR3: TGTGCCAGCAGCTTTCGGAGGGTAGCGGGTGGCTACACCTTC. Translating it yields CASSFRRVAGGYTF.

This clone was seen once. This chain connects TRBV10-3 to TRBJ1-2; no definite D call. This CDR3 is built from 15 residues. The germline V and J ends were trimmed by 0 bases and 8 bases, with 16 bases remaining between them. Germline CDR1 reads ENHRY; CDR2 reads SYGVKD. CDR3 DNA sequence: TGTGCCATCAGTGAGTCGTTGCGACAAGCTCAGGGCTACACCTTC. The encoded protein is CAISESLRQAQGYTF.

V is TRBV9 and J is TRBJ2-1; TRBD1 matches at 8 bases. Trimming removed 0 bases from V and 1 base from J; junction bases left unmatched: 3. The CDR3 has 16 residues. Germline loops: CDR1 SGDLS, CDR2 YYNGEE. CDR3 sequence (DNA): TGTGCCAGCAGCGTAGAGACAGGGGAGTCCTACAATGAGCAGTTCTTC. Its translation is CASSVETGESYNEQFF.

This chain connects TRBV7-6 to TRBJ1-5; D possibly corresponds to TRBD1 (5 bases). The germline V and J ends were trimmed by 6 bases and 7 bases, with 13 bases remaining between them. The CDR3 is 13 residues long. Germline CDR1 reads SGHVS; CDR2 reads FNYEAQ. The CDR3 protein is CASSTLGEQPQHF. For the CDR3, the DNA is TGTGCCAGCAGTACCCTGGGGGAGCAGCCCCAGCATTTT.

The chain has TRBV14 and TRBJ1-1; weak D call: TRBD1 (6 bases). The V end lost 4 bases, the J end lost 10 bases, and 13 bases lay between the germline ends. This CDR3 has 12 residues. The germline CDR1 and CDR2 sequences are SGHDN and FVKESK. CDR3 DNA: TGTGCCAGCAGCCCAACAGGGTGGATAGCTTTCTTT. Translation gives CASSPTGWIAFF. Full variable domain (outside the CDR3, taken from reference TRBV14 and TRBJ1-1): EAGVTQFPSHSVIEKGQTVTLRCDPISGHDNLYWYRRVMGKEIKFLLHFVKESKQDESGMPNNRFLAERTGGTYSTLKVQPAELEDSGVYFCASSPTGWIAFFGQGTRLTVV.

V and J are TRBV1 and TRBJ1-5. TRBV1 is a documented pseudogene. The CDR3 spans 16 residues. The CDR3 loop is CTSRSPGGVGNQPQHF. In DNA, the CDR3 is TGCACCAGCAGGAGTCCGGGAGGGGTTGGCAATCAGCCCCAGCATTTT.

The CDR3 DNA sequence: TGTGCCAGCAGTAAGTCAGAGACCCAGTACTTC. Protein product: CASSKSETQYF. V usage is TRBV11-2 and J usage is TRBJ2-5; D gene ambiguous. The CDR3 runs 11 residues. Looked up from germline, CDR1 is SGHAT and CDR2 is FQNNGV. The ends were cut back, 6 bases at V and 4 bases at J, with 6 bases in the middle.

The CDR3 bases are TGTGCCAGCACCTCCGCCGGGACAGGTTTACATGGCTACACCTTC. As protein: CASTSAGTGLHGYTF. The rearrangement uses TRBV28 and TRBJ1-2; 8 bases agree with TRBD1. V lost 7 bases and J lost 6; bases outside the gene matches: 13. CDR3 size: 15 residues. In germline, CDR1 is MDHEN, CDR2 SYDVKM.

The J gene is TRBJ2-3, the V gene TRBV9; the match to TRBD2 covers 8 bases. The CDR3 covers 14 residues. Trimming removed 0 bases from V and 6 bases from J; junction bases left unmatched: 3. Germline-derived CDR1 and CDR2 are SGDLS and YYNGEE. DNA of the CDR3: TGTGCCAGCAGCGTAGCGGGGGGGCGTGATACGCAGTATTTT. Its protein is CASSVAGGRDTQYF.

The gene calls are TRBV3-1 (or the pseudogene TRBV3-2) and TRBJ2-4; D is undetermined. Germline CDR1 LGHDT, CDR2 YNNKEL (reference sequence). This CDR3 is built from 11 residues. V gave up 3 bases and J gave up 5 bases, with 2 bases separating them. CDR3 protein: CASSQENIQYF. CDR3 bases: TGTGCCAGCAGCCAGGAAAACATTCAGTACTTC.

This chain joins TRBV10-2 and TRBJ1-3; D is uncertain. Germline CDR1 and CDR2: WSHSY and SAAADI. The CDR3 runs to 16 residues. V shed 5 bases and J shed 0 bases, with 14 bases lying between them. CDR3 region: CASSSEHPSSGNTIYF. CDR3 DNA sequence: TGCGCCAGCAGTTCAGAACACCCTTCCTCTGGAAACACCATATATTTT.

V and J are TRBV6-5 and TRBJ2-3; 8 bases map to TRBD2. Germline trimming cut 0 bases from V and 5 bases from J; bases unmatched to any gene: 7. CDR1 and CDR2 (germline): MNHEY, SVGAGI. CDR3 length: 16 amino acids. Here the CDR3 DNA reads TGTGCCAGCAGTTACTCGATGGGCGGGGGGATAGATACGCAGTATTTT. This encodes CASSYSMGGGIDTQYF.